The 25 T cell receptor beta chains below come from one sample, sequenced in a study of PD-1 blockade in classical Hodgkin lymphoma. Generated by immunoSEQ multiplex PCR, the TCRdb table keeps only in-frame clones and is missing some. The sample has 37,000 or so clones; approximately 86% are singletons. Each of the patients experienced relapse following autologous stem cell transplantation, and their brentuximab vedotin exposure differed. The starting material was peripheral blood mononuclear cells (PBMCs), obtained before the second cycle of nivolumab. Receptor source: a human donor with classical Hodgkin lymphoma.

The chain recombines TRBV19 with TRBJ2-3, with D possibly TRBD2 on 6 matching bases. Germline CDR1 and CDR2: LNHDA and SQIVND (reference sequence). V was trimmed by 5 bases and J by 7 bases, leaving 19 bases between them. The CDR3 sequence is 15 residues long. The CDR3 DNA reads as TGTGCCAGTAGTGATGGGACTCAACCCATTTATACGCAGTATTTT. Its protein is CASSDGTQPIYTQYF.

The CDR3 bases are TGCGCCAGCAGCCCATTTGGGGATGCGGGGGTAGCTTTCTTT. Protein sequence: CASSPFGDAGVAFF. The V and J genes are TRBV5-1 and TRBJ1-1, with a possible D match to TRBD1 (5 bases). CDR3 length: 14 amino acids. Deletions cut 4 bases from V and 10 bases from J, with 20 bases between. Germline CDR1 reads SGHRS; CDR2 reads YFSETQ.

This chain joins TRBV29-1 and TRBJ2-5; no firm D call. The CDR3 is made up of 12 amino acids. Per germline, CDR1 SQVTM and CDR2 ANQGSEA. V was shortened by 2 bases and J by 4 bases, with 8 bases between the two germline ends. The CDR3 DNA follows: TGCAGCGTTGAACGAGTTTTAGAGACCCAGTACTTC. It encodes CSVERVLETQYF. Filled out from reference TRBV29-1 and TRBJ2-5, the complete variable domain reads SAVISQKPSRDICQRGTSLTIQCQVDSQVTMMFWYRQQPGQSLTLIATANQGSEATYESGFVIDKFPISRPNLTFSTLTVSNMSPEDSSIYLCSVERVLETQYFGPGTRLLVL.

V gene TRBV20-1 combines with J gene TRBJ2-1; 10 bases are a match to TRBD2. The CDR3 consists of 11 residues. The trim removed 5 bases at V and 9 bases at J, leaving 1 base unmatched. From germline, CDR1 is DFQATT and CDR2 SNEGSKA (reference sequence). The CDR3 nucleotides read TGCAGTGCTCGACTAGCGGGTGAGCAGTTCTTC. It encodes CSARLAGEQFF.

The chain couples TRBV4-1 to TRBJ2-7; weak D call: TRBD1 (6 bases). In germline, CDR1 is MGHRA, CDR2 YSYEKL. Between the trimmed V and J ends, which lost 2 bases and 6 bases, there was a span of 17 bases. The CDR3 is 15 residues long. CDR3 DNA: TGCGCCAGCAGCCAATCTACAGGGAATCTCGGCGAGCAGTACTTC. Translation: CASSQSTGNLGEQYF.

CDR3 coding DNA: TGTGCCAGCAGTCCGCCCCCCCCTCCCACGGGAGGGGCGGGTGAGCAGTTCTTC. This encodes CASSPPPPPTGGAGEQFF. This chain uses TRBV27 with TRBJ2-1, with 8 bases that match TRBD2. With V trimmed by 5 bases and J by 9 bases, 21 bases remained unmatched. There are 18 residues in the CDR3. The germline V gene encodes CDR1 MNHEY and CDR2 SMNVEV (reference sequence).

V gene TRBV11-2 combines with J gene TRBJ2-7, with D possibly matching TRBD1 (6 bases). The CDR3 is 15 amino acids. CDR1 is SGHAT and CDR2 is FQNNGV in the germline V gene. The V gene lost 5 bases and the J gene lost 4 bases, with 18 bases spanning the gap. CDR3 residues: CASSPQAGAVYEQYF. The CDR3 DNA reads TGTGCCAGCAGCCCGCAAGCAGGGGCTGTGTACGAGCAGTACTTC.

This chain connects TRBV28 to TRBJ1-3; D is uncertain. The CDR3 covers 11 residues. Germline V gene lookup returns CDR1 MDHEN and CDR2 SYDVKM. V was trimmed by 7 bases and J by 4 bases, leaving 5 bases between them. The CDR3 region is CASKEGNTIYF. In nucleotides, the CDR3 is TGTGCCAGCAAAGAAGGAAACACCATATATTTT.

The chain uses TRBV5-1 and TRBJ2-3; 13 positions agree with TRBD2. Per the germline V gene, CDR1 is SGHRS and CDR2 is YFSETQ. J was trimmed by 0 bases and V by 1 base; bases with no gene match: 5. CDR3 length equals 18 residues. The CDR3 DNA is TGCGCCAGCAGCTTGTGGACTAGCGGGGGTGGGAGCACAGATACGCAGTATTTT. Translation gives CASSLWTSGGGSTDTQYF.

V and J are TRBV6-6 and TRBJ1-1, with D tentatively TRBD1 (6 bases). Germline values: CDR1 MNHNY, CDR2 SVGAGI (reference sequence). CDR3 length: 13 residues. V lost 5 bases and J 3 bases, leaving 10 bases between the germline ends. The CDR3 protein is CASSPGHHTEAFF. In nucleotides, the CDR3 is TGTGCCAGCAGTCCGGGACACCACACTGAAGCTTTCTTT.

This clone was seen just once. The J gene is TRBJ1-2, the V gene TRBV28; 7 nucleotides agree with TRBD1. The CDR3 is made up of 13 amino acids. Trimming removed 5 bases from V and 0 bases from J; junction bases left unmatched: 0. Germline V gives CDR1 MDHEN, CDR2 SYDVKM. The CDR3 DNA reads TGTGCCAGCAGTGGGACAGCTAACTATGGCTACACCTTC. It specifies CASSGTANYGYTF.

The rearrangement joins TRBV5-4 to TRBJ2-7; 10 bases match TRBD2. Germline assignment: CDR1 SGHNT and CDR2 YYREEE (reference sequence). The CDR3 covers 15 residues. J lost 3 bases, V lost 5 bases, and 8 bases had no gene match. CDR3 coding DNA: TGTGCCAGCAGTTCCGGGACTAGCGTTATCTACGAGCAGTACTTC. It is translated as CASSSGTSVIYEQYF.

This chain uses TRBV5-1 with TRBJ2-7; 13 bases match TRBD2. V lost 2 bases to trimming and J lost 4 bases; unmatched junction nucleotides: 24. The CDR3 spans 22 residues. CDR1 SGHRS and CDR2 YFSETQ come from the germline V gene. CDR3 residues: CASSLPGLAGSRENLDPYEQYF. The CDR3 DNA is TGCGCCAGCAGCTTACCGGGACTAGCGGGATCTAGAGAAAATTTGGACCCTTACGAGCAGTACTTC.

V and J are TRBV9 and TRBJ2-2; the D gene is possibly TRBD2 (5 bases). The CDR3 extends over 16 amino acids. CDR1 SGDLS and CDR2 YYNGEE come from the germline V gene. The V end was cut by 4 bases, the J end by 4 bases, with 17 bases between. The CDR3 region has the DNA TGTGCCAGCAGCAAACAATCTGGACTCATCACCGGGGAGCTGTTTTTT. It is translated as CASSKQSGLITGELFF.

The V gene is TRBV2, the J gene TRBJ1-1; TRBD1 agrees at 9 bases. The J segment lost 0 bases and the V segment lost 4 bases, leaving 6 bases of the junction unmatched. This CDR3 spans 16 amino acids. CDR1 is SNHLY, CDR2 FYNNEI, per germline. The CDR3 sequence: CASSVGTGMMNTEAFF. CDR3 nucleotides: TGTGCCAGCAGTGTTGGGACAGGGATGATGAACACTGAAGCTTTCTTT.

This clone appeared a single time. This chain connects TRBV28 to TRBJ2-7, with 7 bases matching TRBD1. Per the germline V gene, CDR1 is MDHEN and CDR2 is SYDVKM. J lost 3 bases, V lost 8 bases, and 10 bases had no gene match. This CDR3 spans 14 amino acids. In DNA, the CDR3 is TGTGCCAGCCGACGAGGGGGCGCGGTCTACGAGCAGTACTTC. Protein product: CASRRGGAVYEQYF.

The chain combines TRBV11-2 with TRBJ2-7; 7 bases agree with TRBD2. Germline V gene sequence: CDR1 SGHAT, CDR2 FQNNGV. The ends lost 1 base at V and 2 bases at J; junction bases unmatched: 5. The CDR3 is 15 amino acids. The CDR3 region is CASSLVAGEAYEQYF. CDR3 DNA: TGTGCCAGCAGCTTAGTTGCGGGAGAGGCCTACGAGCAGTACTTC. Full variable domain (rest looked up from reference TRBV11-2 and TRBJ2-7): EAGVAQSPRYKIIEKRQSVAFWCNPISGHATLYWYQQILGQGPKLLIQFQNNGVVDDSQLPKDRFSAERLKGVDSTLKIQPAKLEDSAVYLCASSLVAGEAYEQYFGPGTRLTVT.

The V call is TRBV5-1, the J call TRBJ2-7; 11 bases fit TRBD2. V lost 2 bases and J lost 7; bases outside the gene matches: 5. CDR1 and CDR2 from the germline V gene are SGHRS and YFSETQ. The CDR3 is made up of 14 amino acids. CDR3 in DNA: TGCGCCAGCAGCTTCTTACTAGCGGGAGTTGAGCAGTACTTC. Translating gives CASSFLLAGVEQYF. Complete variable domain (other parts from reference TRBV5-1 and TRBJ2-7): KAGVTQTPRYLIKTRGQQVTLSCSPISGHRSVSWYQQTPGQGLQFLFEYFSETQRNKGNFPGRFSGRQFSNSRSEMNVSTLELGDSALYLCASSFLLAGVEQYFGPGTRLTVT.

The chain links TRBV21-1 to TRBJ1-4. TRBV21-1 is an annotated pseudogene. The CDR3 runs to 15 residues. CDR3 sequence: CASSKVEGLGEKLFF. CDR3 sequence (DNA): TGTGCCAGCAGCAAAGTGGAGGGTTTGGGTGAAAAACTGTTTTTT.

This clone was observed once. The rearrangement uses TRBV27 and TRBJ2-3; 8 bases line up with TRBD1. J was trimmed by 3 bases and V by 1 base; bases with no gene match: 0. This CDR3 is 14 amino acids long. Germline V gene data show CDR1 as MNHEY and CDR2 as SMNVEV (reference sequence). CDR3 amino acids: CASSLWTGTDTQYF. The CDR3 DNA is TGTGCCAGCAGTTTATGGACAGGGACAGATACGCAGTATTTT.

Points on this clone: The germline gene is not matched at one end of the junction; a read error may be the cause. V usage is TRBV11-3 and J usage is TRBJ2-1; 10 bases are a match to TRBD1. Germline values: CDR1 SGHNT, CDR2 YENEEA. CDR3 size: 20 residues. This CDR3 is CASSLGIRTGGLIEDKEQFF. The CDR3 DNA sequence: TGTGCCAGCAGCTTAGGGATTAGGACAGGGGGACTCATAGAGGACAAGGAGCAGTTCTTC.

The rearrangement links TRBV4-1 to TRBJ1-1; D perhaps matches TRBD1 (6 bases). Germline V CDR1 and CDR2: MGHRA, YSYEKL. The CDR3 has 18 residues. V was shortened by 1 base and J by 3 bases, with 21 bases between the two germline ends. The CDR3 nucleotides read TGCGCCAGCAGCCAAGGGGGGGGAATCAGGGGAACGGACACTGAAGCTTTCTTT. This codes for CASSQGGGIRGTDTEAFF.

The genes are TRBV6-1 and TRBJ1-2; TRBD1 is a possible D gene (5 bases). Trimming took off 10 bases at V and 4 bases at J, with 19 bases between the two ends. This CDR3 contains 14 residues. Germline values: CDR1 MNHNS, CDR2 SASEGT. The CDR3 DNA reads as TGTGCCACGCATTTTATAGGAGGGGTCTATGGCTACACCTTC. Its translation: CATHFIGGVYGYTF.

The V gene is TRBV6-5, the J gene TRBJ1-1; D remains unclear. V lost 6 bases, J lost 10 bases, and 15 bases lay in between. The length of the CDR3 is 12 residues. From germline, CDR1 is MNHEY and CDR2 SVGAGI. The CDR3 DNA reads TGTGCCAGCAGACGCGACAATCGGGGAGCTTTCTTT. Translated: CASRRDNRGAFF.

V gene TRBV6-5 combines with J gene TRBJ2-1; D unclear. Germline V gives CDR1 MNHEY, CDR2 SVGAGI. This CDR3 spans 11 amino acids. The V end was cut by 5 bases, the J end by 11 bases, with 10 bases between. CDR3 nucleotide sequence: TGTGCCAGCAGTGGCCACTCACAGCAGTTCTTC. It yields the protein CASSGHSQQFF.